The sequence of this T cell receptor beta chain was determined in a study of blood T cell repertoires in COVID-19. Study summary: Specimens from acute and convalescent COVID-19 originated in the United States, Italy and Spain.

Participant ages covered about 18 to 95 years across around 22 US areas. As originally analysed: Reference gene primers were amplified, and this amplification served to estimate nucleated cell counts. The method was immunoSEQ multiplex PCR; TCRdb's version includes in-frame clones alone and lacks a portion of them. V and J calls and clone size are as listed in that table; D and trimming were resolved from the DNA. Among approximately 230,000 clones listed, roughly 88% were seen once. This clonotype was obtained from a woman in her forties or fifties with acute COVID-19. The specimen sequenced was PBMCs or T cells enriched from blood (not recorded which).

CDR3 DNA: TGCGCCAGCAGCCAAGGAACAGGGGTTACCTATGGCTACACCTTC. This encodes CASSQGTGVTYGYTF. The chain combines TRBV4-1 with TRBJ1-2, with TRBD1 matching 7 bases. This CDR3 comprises 15 residues. Germline CDR1 reads MGHRA; CDR2 reads YSYEKL. V gave up 1 base and J gave up 4 bases; unmatched junction bases: 6.